This is a list of T cell receptor beta chains from one sample in a study of identifying expanded T cells in peripheral blood. Sequenced by immunoSEQ multiplex PCR; TCRdb stores in-frame clones only, minus some. This repertoire shows about 100,000 clones, about 90% found once; its top ten account for just over 5.5%. Specimen: blood. These receptors all come from a person between 18 and 70 years old in good health. The CDR3 runs from the conserved cysteine through the conserved F or W. A D gene is named only where the DNA matches it firmly. A row's size may be missing; if present it is once, few, many or a size class.

. | TRBJ2-7 | . | TRBV9 | TGTGCCAGCAGCCCGACGAGCACAGGCTCCTACGAGCAGTACTTC | CASSPTSTGSYEQYF
TRBD1 | TRBJ1-3 | . | TRBV5-4 | TGTGCCAGCAGCTTAGGGGGACAGGGTGGGCGTAACATATATTTT | CASSLGGQGGRNIYF
TRBD1 | TRBJ1-1 | . | TRBV29-1 | TGCAGCGTCACGACAGGGGGGTCATACGAAGCTTTCTTT | CSVTTGGSYEAFF
. | TRBJ2-7 | . | TRBV5-1 | TGCGCCAGCAGCTCGGACAGACTAACCACCAAGTACGAGCAGTACTTC | CASSSDRLTTKYEQYF
TRBD1 | TRBJ1-4 | . | TRBV4-3 | TGCGCCAGCAGCCAACACAGGGGAAGCGAAAAACTGTTTTTT | CASSQHRGSEKLFF
TRBD1 | TRBJ2-3 | once | TRBV11-2 | TGTGCCAGCAGCTCCACCGGGACAGGGGGCAACACAGATACGCAGTATTTT | CASSSTGTGGNTDTQYF
. | TRBJ1-6 | once | TRBV6-5 | TGTGCCAGCACTCGGTCCCACGAATCACCCCTCCACTTT | CASTRSHESPLHF
TRBD2 | TRBJ2-7 | . | TRBV27 | TGTGCCAGCAGTCTGGGACTAGCGGGTTTCGAGCAGTACTTC | CASSLGLAGFEQYF
TRBD2 | TRBJ2-2 | . | TRBV5-1 | TGCGCCAGCAGCAGGACCCGACTAGCGGGGTCCGGGGAGCTGTTTTTT | CASSRTRLAGSGELFF
. | TRBJ2-5 | . | TRBV5-1 | TGCGCCAGCAGCTTGTTTTTTGGCCAGCAAGAGACCCAGTACTTC | CASSLFFGQQETQYF
. | TRBJ1-1 | . | TRBV7-3 | TGTGCCAGCAGCTTAAGCAGCCTGAACACTGAAGCTTTCTTT | CASSLSSLNTEAFF
. | TRBJ2-1 | . | TRBV29-1 | TGCAGCGTTGGTGTTGCCTACAATGAGCAGTTCTTC | CSVGVAYNEQFF
. | TRBJ1-1 | . | TRBV19 | TGTGCCAGTAGTACCACAGGGAGATCGGCCACTGAAGCTTTCTTT | CASSTTGRSATEAFF
. | TRBJ1-4 | . | TRBV15 | TGTGCCACCAGCGACATGACGGCTGAAAAACTGTTTTTT | CATSDMTAEKLFF
. | TRBJ1-1 | . | TRBV5-4 | TGTGCCAGCAGTTCTGGCTGGGGGGACAATGAAGCTTTCTTT | CASSSGWGDNEAFF
TRBD1 | TRBJ1-2 | . | TRBV27 | TGTGCCAGCAGTGGGACAGATGGGGGCTACACCTTC | CASSGTDGGYTF
. | TRBJ1-2 | . | TRBV11-2 | TGTGCCAGCAGCTTAGGCTCCGATAACTATGGCTACACCTTC | CASSLGSDNYGYTF
TRBD1 | TRBJ1-2 | . | TRBV4-2 | TGTGCCAGCAGCCAGCCTGCCCCCGGGGACAGGGGAGACTATGGCTACACCTTC | CASSQPAPGDRGDYGYTF
. | TRBJ2-4 | . | TRBV6-1 | TGTGCCAGCAGTGAAGCGCAAGTATCCAAAAACATTCAGTACTTC | CASSEAQVSKNIQYF
TRBD1 | TRBJ1-1 | . | TRBV15 | TGTGCCACCAGCAGCGGCCCAGGACAGGGGGCGGGGAGTACTGAAGCTTTCTTT | CATSSGPGQGAGSTEAFF
TRBD2 | TRBJ2-1 | . | TRBV5-6 | TGTGCCAGCAGCCCAACAGAGGGAGGGTACAATGAGCAGTTCTTC | CASSPTEGGYNEQFF
TRBD1 | TRBJ1-1 | few | TRBV5-4 | TGTGCCAGCAGCCCCCGACAGGGGATGAACACTGAAGCTTTCTTT | CASSPRQGMNTEAFF
TRBD1 | TRBJ1-1 | . | TRBV7-2 | TGTGCCAGCAGCTTAGGGACAGGAAGAATGAACACTGAAGCTTTCTTT | CASSLGTGRMNTEAFF
TRBD1 | TRBJ1-5 | . | TRBV28 | TGTGCCAGCAGGAAACAACAGGGGGCAAGCAATCAGCCCCAGCATTTT | CASRKQQGASNQPQHF
. | TRBJ1-5 | few | TRBV18 | TGTGCCAGCTCACCCGTAGGCAATCAGCCCCAGCATTTT | CASSPVGNQPQHF
. | TRBJ2-2 | . | TRBV7-9 | TGTGCCAGCAGGTGGGATATGGGGGATCACGGCACCGGGGAGCTGTTTTTT | CASRWDMGDHGTGELFF
. | TRBJ1-5 | . | TRBV6-1 | TGTGCCAGCAGTCTTGACAGGCCAAATCAGCCCCAGCATTTT | CASSLDRPNQPQHF
. | TRBJ1-1 | . | TRBV9 | TGTGCCAGCAGCGCCATAGGTCAGGGCTCTTTTGACACTGAAGCTTTCTTT | CASSAIGQGSFDTEAFF
TRBD2 | TRBJ2-7 | . | TRBV11-2 | TGTGCCAGCAGCTCCACGACGGGGCTAGCGGGGGCCAGAGGCGAGCAGTACTTC | CASSSTTGLAGARGEQYF
TRBD1 | TRBJ2-1 | . | TRBV11-3 | TGTGCCAGCAGCAGAAAGACAGGGTCCTACAATGAGCAGTTCTTC | CASSRKTGSYNEQFF
TRBD2 | TRBJ2-1 | . | TRBV11-3 | TGTGCCAGCAGCTTAGAATGGAGGACTAGGGCTATCGAGCAGTTCTTC | CASSLEWRTRAIEQFF
TRBD1 | TRBJ2-5 | . | TRBV6-5 | TGTGCCAGCACCTTCGGGACAGGGGAAGAGACCCAGTACTTC | CASTFGTGEETQYF
TRBD1 | TRBJ1-1 | . | TRBV27 | TGTGCCAGCTCGACAGGGATGAACACTGAAGCTTTCTTT | CASSTGMNTEAFF
. | TRBJ1-2 | . | TRBV4-1 | TGCGCCAGCAGCCAAGATCCGCGGCAGGGAAACTATGGCTACACCTTC | CASSQDPRQGNYGYTF
. | TRBJ2-7 | . | TRBV7-9 | TGTGCCAGCAGCCGGGGCTACGAGCAGTACTTC | CASSRGYEQYF
TRBD1 | TRBJ1-1 | . | TRBV7-3 | TGTGCCAGCAGCTCATTAAGCCCTTCCACAGGGGGCGAAGCTTTCTTT | CASSSLSPSTGGEAFF
TRBD1 | TRBJ2-2 | . | TRBV9 | TGTGCCAGCAGCGTACACGGACAGGGGTTTACCGGGGAGCTGTTTTTT | CASSVHGQGFTGELFF
. | TRBJ1-2 | few | TRBV7-9 | TGTGCCAGCAGCTTAGGTTACGCAGGTGGATCCTACACCTTC | CASSLGYAGGSYTF
. | TRBJ2-3 | . | TRBV27 | TGTGCCAGCAGTTTCAGGGGGGCTAGCACAGATACGCAGTATTTT | CASSFRGASTDTQYF
. | TRBJ2-5 | . | TRBV9 | TGTGCCAGCAGCCCCAGTCGCAGGGTGGGAGAGACCCAGTACTTC | CASSPSRRVGETQYF
TRBD1 | TRBJ2-7 | . | TRBV7-9 | TGTGCCAGCAGCCCGGGACCTACAGGGGGCATCTACGAGCAGTACTTC | CASSPGPTGGIYEQYF
. | TRBJ2-1 | . | TRBV25-1 | TGTGCCAGCAGTGAAGTCAGGGGAACTTACTACAATGAGCAGTTCTTC | CASSEVRGTYYNEQFF
. | TRBJ2-7 | . | TRBV9 | TGTGCCAGCAGCGAGTTGGGGACCCCTAACTACGAGCAGTACTTC | CASSELGTPNYEQYF
TRBD1 | TRBJ1-2 | . | TRBV7-9 | TGTGCCAGCAGCTTAGTAGGACAGGGTGACTATGGCTACACCTTC | CASSLVGQGDYGYTF
TRBD2 | TRBJ2-1 | . | TRBV2 | TGTGCCAGCAGTGAAGGAGCGGGGGTTAACAATGAGCAGTTCTTC | CASSEGAGVNNEQFF
. | TRBJ1-4 | . | TRBV11-3 | TGTGCCAGCGCCCCAGGTCGAGGGACGGGGGCTGAAAAACTGTTTTTT | CASAPGRGTGAEKLFF
TRBD1 | TRBJ1-2 | . | TRBV30 | TGTGCCTGGGCGGCAGGGGGTCTTAACTATGGCTACACCTTC | CAWAAGGLNYGYTF